The present T cell receptor (beta chain) was sequenced within a study of blood T cell repertoires in COVID-19. Study-wide context: Specimens from acute and convalescent COVID-19 originated in the United States, Italy and Spain. PBMCs, B-cell-depleted T cells, or T cells were the source of the cDNA or gDNA that made up the material.

In the authors' workflow: The authors estimated nucleated cell counts from reference gene primer amplification. The protocol was immunoSEQ multiplex PCR, while the TCRdb copy is restricted to in-frame clones and leaves out a portion. That table furnishes V, J and clone size, whereas the DNA furnished D and trimming. The sample gives 380,000 or so clones, approximately 88% of which show up once; roughly 0.97% is in the top ten. V was shortened by 1 base and J by 2 bases, with 10 bases between the two germline ends. Germline-derived CDR1 and CDR2 are SGHRS and YFSETQ. This CDR3 is built from 14 residues. Participants came from about 24 US areas, aged roughly 18 to 89 years.

The sequencing input was PBMCs or T cells enriched from blood (not recorded which). V usage is TRBV5-1 and J usage is TRBJ2-7; D is perhaps TRBD1 (5 bases). This clonotype originated in a woman aged 25 to 39 with acute COVID-19. CDR3 protein: CASSLTGSTYEQYF. The CDR3 region has the DNA TGCGCCAGCAGCTTGACAGGATCGACCTACGAGCAGTACTTC.